One and the same sample provided the 24 T cell receptor beta chains below, sequenced in a study of T cells after somatic rescue of genetic block. Assay: immunoSEQ multiplex PCR; the TCRdb copy retains only in-frame clones and omits some. The repertoire has 110,000 or so clones, over 80% of them found once; the top ten carry 1.4%. Sequencing used peripheral blood mononuclear cells (PBMCs). The source is a woman under 30.

This chain joins TRBV2 and TRBJ2-4; D not certain. CDR3 length: 14 amino acids. Trimming left V 7 bases short and J 0 bases short, with 10 bases between. From germline, CDR1 is SNHLY and CDR2 FYNNEI. The CDR3 DNA reads TGTGCCAGCATTCAAAGTTTAGCCAAAAACATTCAGTACTTC. Translated: CASIQSLAKNIQYF.

This CDR3 is CASSYRRQPNEQFF. The DNA of the CDR3 is TGTGCCAGCAGTTACCGACGACAACCCAATGAGCAGTTCTTC. V and J are TRBV6-5 and TRBJ2-1, with no clear D. This CDR3 spans 14 amino acids. V lost 2 bases and J 6 bases, leaving 11 bases between the germline ends. The germline CDR1 and CDR2 sequences are MNHEY and SVGAGI.

CDR3 sequence: CASSQGADYGYTF. As DNA, the CDR3 is TGCGCCAGCAGTCAGGGGGCCGACTATGGCTACACCTTC. The chain combines TRBV5-1 with TRBJ1-2, with 8 bases lining up with TRBD1. The V gene end was trimmed by 5 bases and the J gene end by 3 bases; junction bases not matched to a gene: 3. Germline-derived CDR1 and CDR2 are SGHRS and YFSETQ. This CDR3 has 13 residues.

The rearrangement links TRBV6-6 to TRBJ1-1, with D possibly being TRBD1 (6 bases). CDR3 length: 14 residues. Looked up from germline, CDR1 is MNHNY and CDR2 is SVGAGI (reference sequence). Trimming cost V 5 bases and J 2 bases, with 12 bases left between them. CDR3: CASSRTESNTEAFF. CDR3 DNA: TGTGCCAGCAGTAGGACAGAGAGCAACACTGAAGCTTTCTTT.

This chain joins TRBV6-1 and TRBJ2-1; TRBD1 matches 7 bases. Trimming took 4 bases from V and 7 from J; bases not matched to a gene: 10. Per the germline V gene, CDR1 is MNHNS and CDR2 is SASEGT. This CDR3 is built from 15 residues. Here the CDR3 DNA reads TGTGCCAGCAGTGTTACCGGGACAGATGGGAATGAGCAGTTCTTC. Translating it yields CASSVTGTDGNEQFF.

J is TRBJ2-7 and V is TRBV5-1, with 9 bases fitting TRBD1. The CDR3 covers 13 residues. Looked up from germline, CDR1 is SGHRS and CDR2 is YFSETQ. J was trimmed by 4 bases and V by 3 bases; bases with no gene match: 2. CDR3 in amino acids: CASSWDRAYEQYF. The CDR3 bases are TGCGCCAGCAGCTGGGACAGGGCGTACGAGCAGTACTTC.

The chain carries TRBV7-3 and TRBJ1-6; D is perhaps TRBD1 (6 bases). V was shortened by 5 bases and J by 6 bases, with 14 bases between the two germline ends. Germline-derived CDR1 and CDR2 are SGHTA and FQGTGA. The CDR3 covers 15 residues. The CDR3 nucleotides read TGTGCCAGCAGCCTCCAGGGGAGCAGTAATTCACCCCTCCACTTT. This encodes CASSLQGSSNSPLHF.

V is TRBV7-7 and J is TRBJ2-1, with TRBD1 matching over 10 bases. The germline gives CDR1 SSHAT, CDR2 FNYEAQ (reference sequence). V was pared by 1 base and J by 4 bases, with 1 base of the junction left unmatched. The CDR3 length is 15 residues. The CDR3 loop reads CASSLGQGAYNEQFF. CDR3 in DNA: TGTGCCAGCAGCTTAGGACAGGGGGCTTACAATGAGCAGTTCTTC.

The V gene is TRBV7-8, the J gene TRBJ2-1, with 10 bases fitting TRBD2. This CDR3 is 15 amino acids long. Germline V gene lookup returns CDR1 SGHVS and CDR2 FQNEAQ. With 5 bases clipped from V and 9 bases from J, the junction kept 10 bases outside the gene matches. This CDR3 reads CASSNGASGGIEQFF. The CDR3 nucleotides are TGTGCCAGCAGCAACGGGGCTAGCGGGGGTATTGAGCAGTTCTTC. The entire variable domain, with the rest obtained from reference TRBV7-8 and TRBJ2-1, is as follows: GAGVSQSPRYKVAKRGQDVALRCDPISGHVSLFWYQQALGQGPEFLTYFQNEAQLDKSGLPSDRFFAERPEGSVSTLKIQRTQQEDSAVYLCASSNGASGGIEQFFGPGTRLTVL.

Details on this clone: Other DNA sequences in this sample translate to the same CDR3. This chain joins TRBV15 and TRBJ1-6; TRBD1 might be the D (5 bases). This CDR3 comprises 13 residues. The V gene lost 8 bases and the J gene lost 7 bases, with 12 bases spanning the gap. The germline CDR1 and CDR2 sequences are LNHNV and YYDKDF (reference sequence). CDR3 coding DNA: TGTGCCACCTCTAGGGGTAGGAATTCACCCCTCCACTTT. Translated: CATSRGRNSPLHF.

V usage is TRBV6-5 and J usage is TRBJ2-7; D not resolved. The CDR3 is 14 residues long. In germline, CDR1 is MNHEY, CDR2 SVGAGI. Trimming took 2 bases from V and 4 from J, leaving 12 bases between them. CDR3 loop: CASSYASVGYEQYF. CDR3 DNA: TGTGCCAGCAGTTACGCTTCGGTCGGGTACGAGCAGTACTTC.

CDR3 in DNA: TGTGCCTGGGGGGACGGGTACGAGCAGTACTTC. As protein: CAWGDGYEQYF. The rearrangement links TRBV30 to TRBJ2-7; the D call may be TRBD1 or TRBD2 (5 bases each). V was trimmed by 5 bases and J by 4 bases, leaving 9 bases between them. The CDR3 contains 11 residues. In germline, CDR1 is GTSNPN, CDR2 SVGIG (reference sequence).

The chain couples TRBV19 to TRBJ1-1; 7 bases match TRBD1. Unmatched junction bases numbered 14, after V lost 7 bases and J lost 12 bases. The CDR3 loop spans 13 amino acids. Germline V gene sequence: CDR1 LNHDA, CDR2 SQIVND (reference sequence). In DNA form, the CDR3 reads TGTGCCAGTACTAAGGACAGGACCTCGTTAACTTTCTTT. Its translation: CASTKDRTSLTFF. The full variable domain, completed using reference TRBV19 and TRBJ1-1, is DGGITQSPKYLFRKEGQNVTLSCEQNLNHDAMYWYRQDPGQGLRLIYYSQIVNDFQKGDIAEGYSVSREKKESFPLTVTSAQKNPTAFYLCASTKDRTSLTFFGQGTRLTVV.

The rearrangement links TRBV30 to TRBJ2-3; the D is unclear. The CDR3 is 12 residues long. V lost 1 base, J lost 4 bases, and 6 bases lay in between. Germline CDR1 is GTSNPN and CDR2 is SVGIG (reference sequence). CDR3 region: CAWSGGPDTQYF. In DNA, the CDR3 is TGTGCCTGGAGTGGGGGTCCAGATACGCAGTATTTT.

V is TRBV27 and J is TRBJ1-1; D is unresolved. Germline V gene sequence: CDR1 MNHEY, CDR2 SMNVEV (reference sequence). The CDR3 is 14 residues long. V dropped 3 bases and J dropped 0 bases, with 8 bases sitting between them. DNA for the CDR3: TGTGCCAGCAGTTTTGCGGGAGTGAACACTGAAGCTTTCTTT. Translating it yields CASSFAGVNTEAFF.

This clone was seen a single time. The J gene is TRBJ2-3, the V gene TRBV5-1; no reliable D call. Trimming left V 7 bases short and J 1 base short, with 16 bases between. The CDR3 runs 15 residues. Germline loops: CDR1 SGHRS, CDR2 YFSETQ. The CDR3 coding sequence is TGCGCCAGCCGAGGTCCTGGACGGCGCACAGATACGCAGTATTTT. Encoded protein: CASRGPGRRTDTQYF.

The rearrangement joins TRBV5-8 to TRBJ2-7; D is unclear. The germline V gene encodes CDR1 SGHTS and CDR2 YDEGEE. The V gene lost 2 bases and the J gene lost 3 bases, with 0 bases spanning the gap. CDR3 size: 10 residues. The CDR3 reads CASSFYEQYF. CDR3 DNA sequence: TGTGCCAGCAGCTTCTACGAGCAGTACTTC.

The V and J genes are TRBV30 and TRBJ1-1; TRBD1 agrees at 7 bases. The V gene's germline CDR1 is GTSNPN and CDR2 SVGIG (reference sequence). Losses at the gene ends were 2 bases for V and 1 base for J; bases not matched to a gene: 7. The CDR3 contains 15 residues. The CDR3 protein is CAWSKSGGKNTEAFF. CDR3 coding DNA: TGTGCCTGGAGTAAGTCAGGGGGTAAGAACACTGAAGCTTTCTTT.

The chain couples TRBV30 to TRBJ1-1; D gene uncertain. The CDR3 runs 13 residues. The germline gives CDR1 GTSNPN, CDR2 SVGIG (reference sequence). V was pared by 3 bases and J by 1 base, with 9 bases between. CDR3 in amino acids: CAWRPDPNTEAFF. Written as DNA, the CDR3 is TGTGCCTGGAGACCAGATCCGAACACTGAAGCTTTCTTT. The entire variable domain, with the rest obtained from reference TRBV30 and TRBJ1-1, is as follows: SQTIHQWPATLVQPVGSPLSLECTVEGTSNPNLYWYRQAAGRGLQLLFYSVGIGQISSEVPQNLSASRPQDRQFILSSKKLLLSDSGFYLCAWRPDPNTEAFFGQGTRLTVV.

The V gene is TRBV7-9, the J gene TRBJ1-2; no clear D gene. Germline loops: CDR1 SEHNR, CDR2 FQNEAQ (reference sequence). The CDR3 has 16 residues. With 0 bases removed from V and 2 bases from J, the gap between germline ends came to 13 bases. CDR3 protein: CASSLAGFHSNYGYTF. In DNA form, the CDR3 reads TGTGCCAGCAGCTTAGCAGGGTTCCACAGCAACTATGGCTACACCTTC.

The chain couples TRBV7-2 to TRBJ1-2, with unresolved D. Trimming stripped 4 bases from V and 4 bases from J, with 13 bases between. The CDR3 sequence is 14 residues long. Germline V gives CDR1 SGHTA, CDR2 FQGNSA. The CDR3 spells CASSSPGQFYGYTF. The CDR3 DNA reads as TGTGCCAGCAGCTCCCCCGGGCAGTTCTATGGCTACACCTTC.

V usage is TRBV18 and J usage is TRBJ2-5; D may match TRBD1 or TRBD2 (5 bases each). Germline V CDR1 and CDR2: KGHSH, LQKENI. With 4 bases removed from V and 2 bases from J, the gap between germline ends came to 11 bases. CDR3 length: 14 residues. The CDR3 spells CASSRSGPQETQYF. In DNA, the CDR3 is TGTGCCAGCTCACGATCGGGACCTCAAGAGACCCAGTACTTC.

The chain carries TRBV7-9 and TRBJ2-7; D might be TRBD1 (6 bases). CDR1 is SEHNR, CDR2 FQNEAQ, per germline (reference sequence). The CDR3 extends over 14 amino acids. V shed 4 bases and J shed 3 bases, with 13 bases lying between them. The CDR3 spells CASSSEHRVYEQYF. The CDR3 nucleotides read TGTGCCAGCAGCTCGGAGCACAGGGTCTACGAGCAGTACTTC. Combining the CDR3 with reference TRBV7-9 and TRBJ2-7 gives the whole variable domain DTGVSQNPRHKITKRGQNVTFRCDPISEHNRLYWYRQTLGQGPEFLTYFQNEAQLEKSRLLSDRFSAERPKGSFSTLEIQRTEQGDSAMYLCASSSEHRVYEQYFGPGTRLTVT.

The chain has TRBV9 and TRBJ2-1; 10 positions match TRBD1. The CDR3 is made up of 15 amino acids. The trim removed 0 bases at V and 8 bases at J, leaving 5 bases unmatched. Germline CDR1 and CDR2: SGDLS and YYNGEE. CDR3 residues: CASSVGQGARDEQFF. The DNA of the CDR3 is TGTGCCAGCAGCGTAGGACAGGGGGCACGAGATGAGCAGTTCTTC.